Below are 10 T cell receptor beta chains sequenced from a single sample in a study of blood T cell repertoires in COVID-19. TCRdb's copy holds only in-frame clones and misses some; the assay was immunoSEQ multiplex PCR. Among some 90,000 clones listed, roughly nine tenths were seen once. The sequencing input was peripheral blood. These receptor sequences come from a man in his fifties with acute or convalescent COVID-19.

The rearrangement joins TRBV28 to TRBJ2-1; 10 bases line up with TRBD2. The V gene's germline CDR1 is MDHEN and CDR2 SYDVKM. This CDR3 spans 18 amino acids. V shed 4 bases, J shed 2 bases, and the junction held 11 bases outside the gene matches. The CDR3 DNA reads as TGTGCCAGCAGTTCCTCATACAGAGCGGGGGGGACCTACAATGAGCAGTTCTTC. Protein sequence: CASSSSYRAGGTYNEQFF.

The gene calls are TRBV6-2 or TRBV6-3 and TRBJ1-1; 7 nucleotides match TRBD1. The V and J ends lost 2 bases and 1 base, in that order; junction bases with no gene match: 10. CDR3 size: 17 residues. Germline V gene data show CDR1 as MNHEY and CDR2 as SVGEGT. The CDR3 DNA follows: TGTGCCAGCAGTTACAGTCTAGGGAACAGGGGGAACACTGAAGCTTTCTTT. Encoded protein: CASSYSLGNRGNTEAFF.

The chain carries TRBV27 and TRBJ1-1, with TRBD1 matching 11 bases. CDR1 MNHEY and CDR2 SMNVEV come from the germline V gene (reference sequence). The CDR3 sequence is 15 residues long. With 5 bases clipped from V and 4 bases from J, the junction kept 6 bases outside the gene matches. Here the CDR3 reads CASSPLGTGGTEAFF. CDR3 nucleotides: TGTGCCAGCAGTCCTTTAGGGACAGGGGGCACTGAAGCTTTCTTT.

This clone has just one count. The chain joins TRBV5-4 to TRBJ2-2, with a tentative D call TRBD1 (6 bases). V dropped 0 bases and J dropped 3 bases, with 15 bases sitting between them. Germline CDR1 and CDR2: SGHNT and YYREEE (reference sequence). The CDR3 runs to 17 residues. CDR3 residues: CASSLAARQGYTGELFF. The CDR3 DNA reads as TGTGCCAGCAGCTTGGCGGCTCGGCAGGGGTACACCGGGGAGCTGTTTTTT.

The DNA of the CDR3 is TGTGCCAGCAGCTTGGCGGGGACTAGCTACGAGCAGTACGTC. Protein: CASSLAGTSYEQYV. The chain couples TRBV7-9 to TRBJ2-7; 8 bases map to TRBD2. The CDR3 is 14 residues long. J gave up 3 bases and V 3 bases, and 4 bases lay outside the gene matches. CDR1 is SEHNR, CDR2 FQNEAQ, per germline (reference sequence).

This chain uses TRBV29-1 with TRBJ1-6; D may be TRBD1 (5 bases). The CDR3 spans 13 residues. V was clipped by 4 bases and J by 8 bases, with 12 bases between them. CDR1 and CDR2 (germline): SQVTM, ANQGSEA. DNA for the CDR3: TGCAGCGTTGCGGCCAGGGCGGATTCACCCCTCCACTTT. Amino acid sequence: CSVAARADSPLHF.

The DNA for the CDR3 is TGTGCCAGCAGCGTAGTGAATAGCGGGGGGGAGCAGTACTTC. This translates into CASSVVNSGGEQYF. The rearrangement uses TRBV9 and TRBJ2-7; 10 bases line up with TRBD2. V shed 0 bases and J 7 bases; nucleotides not matched to a gene: 4. The CDR3 contains 14 residues. CDR1 and CDR2 from the germline V gene are SGDLS and YYNGEE.

This clone was observed a few times. The chain recombines TRBV30 with TRBJ1-5, with D unresolved. The CDR3 is 12 residues long. Germline CDR1 and CDR2: GTSNPN and SVGIG (reference sequence). Trimming removed 0 bases at V and 6 bases at J, with 6 bases between. In nucleotides, the CDR3 is TGTGCCTGGAGTGTAACCGGTCAGCCCCAGCATTTT. Translating it yields CAWSVTGQPQHF.

The gene calls are TRBV9 and TRBJ1-2; 7 positions match TRBD1. The CDR3 covers 15 residues. Looked up from germline, CDR1 is SGDLS and CDR2 is YYNGEE. V gave up 3 bases and J gave up 8 bases; unmatched junction bases: 13. This chain's CDR3 is CASSEQQGRERGYTF. In DNA, the CDR3 is TGTGCCAGCAGCGAGCAACAGGGGCGAGAGAGGGGCTACACCTTC. The complete variable domain, with remaining parts taken from reference TRBV9 and TRBJ1-2, reads DSGVTQTPKHLITATGQRVTLRCSPRSGDLSVYWYQQSLDQGLQFLIQYYNGEERAKGNILERFSAQQFPDLHSELNLSSLELGDSALYFCASSEQQGRERGYTFGSGTRLTVV.

The rearrangement joins TRBV27 to TRBJ1-1, with TRBD1 as a possible D gene (6 bases). Trimming took 6 bases from V and 5 from J, leaving 19 bases between them. Germline-derived CDR1 and CDR2 are MNHEY and SMNVEV (reference sequence). CDR3 length: 15 residues. This chain's CDR3 is CASSPRGGRGTEAFF. The CDR3 nucleotides read TGTGCCAGCAGCCCACGCGGGGGCCGCGGGACTGAAGCTTTCTTT.